The clone carrying this T cell receptor (beta chain) was counted many times. Its antigen is currently unknown. This sample stems from a study of T cells in Graves' hyperthyroidism and ophthalmopathy. The CDR3 runs to 15 residues. V was trimmed by 0 bases and J by 1 base, leaving 10 bases between them. CDR1 is SGHTA, CDR2 FQGNSA, per germline. Authors of the study amplified TCR beta CDR3 regions from RNA transcripts. TCR CDR3 underwent first-round RT-PCR with the HTBI primer set. MiXCR, applied by TCRdb to the multiplex PCR reads, yields one record per CDR3 protein. The table has 330,000 or so distinct CDR3 sequences, 18% seen once. Findings of the study overall: A model of 13 V-J features distinguished ophthalmopathy from stable hyperthyroidism.

Material for sequencing was blood. The origin of this receptor is a woman between 40 and 50 years old with Graves' ophthalmopathy. The rearrangement joins TRBV7-2 to TRBJ2-7; D gene ambiguous. CDR3 in DNA: TGTGCCAGCAGCTTAGCGCTGGGCATATCCTACGAGCAGTACTTC. Amino acids: CASSLALGISYEQYF.